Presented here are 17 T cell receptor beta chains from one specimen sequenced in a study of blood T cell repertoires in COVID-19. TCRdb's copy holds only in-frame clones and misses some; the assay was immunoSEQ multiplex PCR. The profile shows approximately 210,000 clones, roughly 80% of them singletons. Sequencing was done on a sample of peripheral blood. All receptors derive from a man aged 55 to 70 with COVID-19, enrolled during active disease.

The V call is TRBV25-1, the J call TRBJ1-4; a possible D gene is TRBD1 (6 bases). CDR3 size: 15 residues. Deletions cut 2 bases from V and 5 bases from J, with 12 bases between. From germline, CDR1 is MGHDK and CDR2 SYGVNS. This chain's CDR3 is CASSETGQSNEKLFF. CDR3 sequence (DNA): TGTGCCAGCAGTGAAACAGGGCAGAGCAATGAAAAACTGTTTTTT.

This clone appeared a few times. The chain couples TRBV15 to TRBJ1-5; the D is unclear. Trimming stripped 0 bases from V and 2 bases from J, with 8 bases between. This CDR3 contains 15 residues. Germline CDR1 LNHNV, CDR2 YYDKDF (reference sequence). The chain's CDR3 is CATSREGQGNQPQHF. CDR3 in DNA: TGTGCCACCAGCAGAGAGGGTCAGGGCAATCAGCCCCAGCATTTT.

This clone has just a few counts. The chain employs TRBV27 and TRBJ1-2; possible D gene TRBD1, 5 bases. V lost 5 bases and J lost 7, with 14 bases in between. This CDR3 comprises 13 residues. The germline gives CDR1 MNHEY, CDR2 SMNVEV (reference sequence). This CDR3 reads CASSAQGVSGYTF. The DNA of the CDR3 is TGTGCCAGCAGTGCCCAAGGGGTTAGTGGCTACACCTTC.

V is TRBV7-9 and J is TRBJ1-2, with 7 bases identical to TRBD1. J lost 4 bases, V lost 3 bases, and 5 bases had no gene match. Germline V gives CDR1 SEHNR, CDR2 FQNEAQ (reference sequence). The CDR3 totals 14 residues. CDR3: CASSLTGLGYGYTF. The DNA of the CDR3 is TGTGCCAGCAGCTTGACAGGGCTGGGCTATGGCTACACCTTC.

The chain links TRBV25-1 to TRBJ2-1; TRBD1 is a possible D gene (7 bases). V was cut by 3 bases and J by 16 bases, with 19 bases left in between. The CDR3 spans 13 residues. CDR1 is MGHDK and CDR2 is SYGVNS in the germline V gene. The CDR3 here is CASSDSRQGGFFF. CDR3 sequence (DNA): TGTGCCAGCAGTGATTCCCGACAGGGAGGCTTTTTCTTC.

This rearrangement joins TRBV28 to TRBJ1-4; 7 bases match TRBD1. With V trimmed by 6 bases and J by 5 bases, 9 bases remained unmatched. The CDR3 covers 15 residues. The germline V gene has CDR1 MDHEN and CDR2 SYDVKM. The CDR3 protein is CASSYTGTANEKLFF. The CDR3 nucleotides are TGTGCCAGCAGCTATACCGGGACAGCGAATGAAAAACTGTTTTTT.

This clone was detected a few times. In DNA, the CDR3 is TGTGCCAGCACCTTCTTTGGACAGGGCCCCACTGAAGCTTTCTTT. Translation gives CASTFFGQGPTEAFF. The V call is TRBV7-3, the J call TRBJ1-1; 8 bases are a match to TRBD1. V lost 7 bases, J lost 4 bases, and 11 bases stayed unmatched. Germline CDR1 reads SGHTA; CDR2 reads FQGTGA. This CDR3 has 15 amino acids.

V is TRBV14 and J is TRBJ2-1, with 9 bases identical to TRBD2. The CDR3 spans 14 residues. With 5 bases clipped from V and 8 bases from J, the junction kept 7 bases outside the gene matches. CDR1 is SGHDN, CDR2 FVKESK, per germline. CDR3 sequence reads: CASSSGLALDEQFF. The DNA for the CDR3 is TGTGCCAGCAGCTCGGGACTAGCTCTCGATGAGCAGTTCTTC.

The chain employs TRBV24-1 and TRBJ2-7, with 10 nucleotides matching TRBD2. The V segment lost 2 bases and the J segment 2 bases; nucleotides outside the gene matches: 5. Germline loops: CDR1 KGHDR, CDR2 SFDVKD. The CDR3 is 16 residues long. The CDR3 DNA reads TGTGCCACCAGTGATTCAGTACTAGCGGGACCCTACGAGCAGTACTTC. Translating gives CATSDSVLAGPYEQYF.

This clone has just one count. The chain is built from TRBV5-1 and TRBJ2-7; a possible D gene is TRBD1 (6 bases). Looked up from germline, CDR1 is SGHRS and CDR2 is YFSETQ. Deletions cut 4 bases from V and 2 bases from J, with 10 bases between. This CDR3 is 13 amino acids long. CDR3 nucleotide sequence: TGCGCCAGCAGCGGGACAAGGACCTACGAGCAGTACTTC. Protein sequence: CASSGTRTYEQYF. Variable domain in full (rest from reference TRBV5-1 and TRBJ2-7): KAGVTQTPRYLIKTRGQQVTLSCSPISGHRSVSWYQQTPGQGLQFLFEYFSETQRNKGNFPGRFSGRQFSNSRSEMNVSTLELGDSALYLCASSGTRTYEQYFGPGTRLTVT.

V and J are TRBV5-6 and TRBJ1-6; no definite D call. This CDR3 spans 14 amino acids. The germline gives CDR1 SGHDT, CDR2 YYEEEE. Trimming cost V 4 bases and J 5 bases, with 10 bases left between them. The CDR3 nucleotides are TGTGCCAGCAGCAGGAAGGAGAATAATTCACCCCTCCACTTT. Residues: CASSRKENNSPLHF.

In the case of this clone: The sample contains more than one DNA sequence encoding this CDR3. The CDR3 protein is CASSPLAGLTGELFF. The CDR3 coding sequence is TGTGCCAGCTCACCACTAGCGGGATTAACCGGGGAGCTGTTTTTT. The chain combines TRBV18 with TRBJ2-2; 8 bases match TRBD2. CDR1 KGHSH and CDR2 LQKENI come from the germline V gene. The CDR3 has 15 amino acids. V shed 1 base and J 5 bases; nucleotides not matched to a gene: 3.

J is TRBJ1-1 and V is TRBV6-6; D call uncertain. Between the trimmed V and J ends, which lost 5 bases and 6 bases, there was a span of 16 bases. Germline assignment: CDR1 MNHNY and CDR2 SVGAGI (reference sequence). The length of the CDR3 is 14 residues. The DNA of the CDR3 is TGTGCCAGCAGTCCATCCCTGAGGGTTGCTGAAGCTTTCTTT. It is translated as CASSPSLRVAEAFF.

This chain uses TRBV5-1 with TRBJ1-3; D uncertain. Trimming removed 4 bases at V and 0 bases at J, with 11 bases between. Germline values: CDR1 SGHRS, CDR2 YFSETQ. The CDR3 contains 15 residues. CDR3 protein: CASSPSFSSGNTIYF. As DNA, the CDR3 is TGCGCCAGCAGCCCGTCCTTTAGCTCTGGAAACACCATATATTTT.

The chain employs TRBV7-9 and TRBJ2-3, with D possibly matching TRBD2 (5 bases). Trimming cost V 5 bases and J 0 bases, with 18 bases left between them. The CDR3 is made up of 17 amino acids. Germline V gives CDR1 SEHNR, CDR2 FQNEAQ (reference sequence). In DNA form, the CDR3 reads TGTGCCAGCAGCCCCCGAAAGACGGGGTATAGCACAGATACGCAGTATTTT. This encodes CASSPRKTGYSTDTQYF.

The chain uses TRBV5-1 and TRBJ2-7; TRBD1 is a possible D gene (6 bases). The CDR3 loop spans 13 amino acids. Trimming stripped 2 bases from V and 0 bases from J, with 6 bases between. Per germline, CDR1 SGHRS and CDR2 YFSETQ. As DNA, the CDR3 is TGCGCCAGCAGCTTACAGGGCTCCTACGAGCAGTACTTC. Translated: CASSLQGSYEQYF.

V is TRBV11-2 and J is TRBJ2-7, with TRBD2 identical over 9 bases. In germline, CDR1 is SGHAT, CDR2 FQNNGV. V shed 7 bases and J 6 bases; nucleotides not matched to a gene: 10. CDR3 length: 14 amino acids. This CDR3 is CASTRLAGEAEQYF. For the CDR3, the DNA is TGTGCCAGCACCCGATTAGCGGGAGAAGCCGAGCAGTACTTC.